This is a list of T cell receptor beta chains from one sample in a study of blood T cell repertoires in COVID-19. Generated by immunoSEQ multiplex PCR, the TCRdb table keeps only in-frame clones and is missing some. The data hold under 85,000 clones, with more than 85% observed a single time. Sequencing was performed on peripheral blood. These receptors were collected from a man between 70 and 80 years old with active or convalescent COVID-19. The CDR3 runs from the conserved cysteine through the conserved F or W. The D gene is left open where the match is weak. Clone size is stated in some rows and not others, as once, few, many or a class when expanded.

d_gene	j_gene	v_gene	abundance	CDR3nt	CDR3aa
-	TRBJ1-1	TRBV6-2/TRBV6-3	-	TGTGCCAGCAGTAATGGCCAGAACACTGAAGCTTTCTTT	CASSNGQNTEAFF
-	TRBJ2-1	TRBV14	-	TGTGCCAGCAGCCAAGATCGACTAGAAGAAGGGGATGAGCAGTTCTTC	CASSQDRLEEGDEQFF
TRBD1	TRBJ1-2	TRBV18	-	TGTGCCAGCTCACCTTCGGACAGGGGTGAAGGCTACACCTTC	CASSPSDRGEGYTF
-	TRBJ2-1	TRBV29-1	once	TGCAGCGTTGCCGAAGGGGCGGGATCCTACAATGAGCAGTTCTTC	CSVAEGAGSYNEQFF
-	TRBJ2-3	TRBV16	-	TGTGCCAGCAGCCCTGTCGGAGGGTGGACAGATACGCAGTATTTT	CASSPVGGWTDTQYF
-	TRBJ2-7	TRBV7-6	-	TGTGCCAGCAGCTCACAGGCGGGGTACGAGCAGTACTTC	CASSSQAGYEQYF
TRBD1	TRBJ2-7	TRBV27	-	TGTGCCAGCAGGGGGACAGCCTACGAGCAGTACTTC	CASRGTAYEQYF
-	TRBJ2-7	TRBV11-2	-	TGTGCCAGCAGCTTAGTGGGCAGGGGCTATTCCATTCACTACGAGCAGTACTTC	CASSLVGRGYSIHYEQYF
TRBD2	TRBJ2-5	TRBV24-1	-	TGTGCCACCAGTGACCCTAGGACTAGCGGGAGGGCCGGGGAGACCCAGTACTTC	CATSDPRTSGRAGETQYF
TRBD1	TRBJ1-2	TRBV30	-	TGTGCCTGGAGGAGGACAGGGGCGGGCTATGGCTACACCTTC	CAWRRTGAGYGYTF
-	TRBJ2-7	TRBV6-5	-	TGTGCCAGCAGTTATGGGGGCAGGGGCGTCTACGAGCAGTACTTC	CASSYGGRGVYEQYF
-	TRBJ1-5	TRBV25-1	-	TGTGCCAGCAGTGAGACCGGGGGCAATCAGCCCCAGCATTTT	CASSETGGNQPQHF
TRBD1	TRBJ1-5	TRBV5-3	-	TGTGCCAGAAGCCCACCGGGACAGGGGGGCAATAGCAATCAGCCCCAGCATTTT	CARSPPGQGGNSNQPQHF
-	TRBJ1-2	TRBV20-1	-	TGCAGTGCTAGTTCCAATTTTGGCAGGGGACGATATGGCTACACCTTC	CSASSNFGRGRYGYTF
TRBD2	TRBJ2-7	TRBV6-4	-	TGTGCCAATTCCAGACTAGCGGGCTCCTACGAGCAGTACTTC	CANSRLAGSYEQYF
-	TRBJ1-2	TRBV7-2	few	TGTGCCAGCAGCTCAACCGGGGGACTGCTAAACTATGGCTACACCTTC	CASSSTGGLLNYGYTF
-	TRBJ2-3	TRBV19	-	TGTGCCAGTAGTATTGAGGGAAAAGGAACAGATACGCAGTATTTT	CASSIEGKGTDTQYF
TRBD2	TRBJ2-7	TRBV6-1	-	TGTGCCAGCAGTGAACCGGGACTAGCGGGGAACTCCTACGAGCAGTACTTC	CASSEPGLAGNSYEQYF
TRBD1	TRBJ1-2	TRBV3-1/TRBV3-2	-	TGTGCCAGCAGCCAAAACAGGGGGCCGGATGGCTACACCTTC	CASSQNRGPDGYTF
TRBD1	TRBJ1-6	TRBV3-1/TRBV3-2	-	TGTGCCAGCAGCCAAAAAAAGACAGGGGTAGATAATTCACCCCTCCACTTT	CASSQKKTGVDNSPLHF
-	TRBJ2-1	TRBV14	-	TGTGCCAGCAGCCCGCCCGCGTGGCAGGGCCACAATGAGCAGTTCTTC	CASSPPAWQGHNEQFF
TRBD1	TRBJ2-7	TRBV9	-	TGTGCCAGCAGCGTAGGACAGGGGGCGGGCGAGCAGTACTTC	CASSVGQGAGEQYF
-	TRBJ2-2	TRBV18	-	TGTGCCAGCTCACCACTGGAGTCAGGGGTTGCCGGGGAGCTGTTTTTT	CASSPLESGVAGELFF
-	TRBJ1-1	TRBV5-1	-	TGCGCCAGCAGCTTGGTTGGCGGGAGGGGGACTGAAGCTTTCTTT	CASSLVGGRGTEAFF
TRBD1	TRBJ1-3	TRBV9	-	TGTGCCAGCAGCCCCGGGACAGATGGAAACACCATATATTTT	CASSPGTDGNTIYF
-	TRBJ2-6	TRBV27	-	TGTGCCAGCAGTCCCTCAGGGGGGGCCAACGTCCTGACTTTC	CASSPSGGANVLTF
-	TRBJ1-1	TRBV18	-	TGTGCCAGCTCACCACAAGACACGGCTGAAGCTTTCTTT	CASSPQDTAEAFF
TRBD2	TRBJ2-7	TRBV7-9	few	TGTGCCAGCAGCTACGGCGGGGGAGGCTACGAGCAGTACTTC	CASSYGGGGYEQYF
TRBD1	TRBJ1-1	TRBV5-5	-	TGTGCCAGCAGCAGCCAGGGGGGAACTGAAGCTTTCTTT	CASSSQGGTEAFF
TRBD2	TRBJ2-2	TRBV6-6	-	TGTGCCAGCAGTTCCCAAGGTAGCGGGAATACCGGGGAGCTGTTTTTT	CASSSQGSGNTGELFF
TRBD2	TRBJ2-7	TRBV3-1/TRBV3-2	-	TGTGCCAGCACCCTCATCGGGACTAGCGGGAAGTCCGAGCAGTACTTC	CASTLIGTSGKSEQYF
-	TRBJ1-5	TRBV19	-	TGTGCCAGTAGTATTAGAGGTCAGCCCCAGCATTTT	CASSIRGQPQHF
TRBD1	TRBJ2-1	TRBV3-1/TRBV3-2	-	TGTGCCAGCAGCCTTAGACAGGGTCCGCTGGTCTTC	CASSLRQGPLVF
-	TRBJ1-1	TRBV3-1/TRBV3-2	-	TGTGCCAGCAGCCATCAGACAGGTAACACTGAAGCTTTCTTT	CASSHQTGNTEAFF
TRBD2	TRBJ2-5	TRBV7-6	-	TGTGCCAGCAGCTCCCCTCGATACGTAGCGGGAGGGTTAGAGACCCAGTACTTC	CASSSPRYVAGGLETQYF
-	TRBJ1-3	TRBV12-3/TRBV12-4	few	TGTGCCAGCAGTTTTCTTGAGGGAAACACCATATATTTT	CASSFLEGNTIYF
TRBD2	TRBJ2-1	TRBV9	-	TGTGCCAGACAGGGGATAGCGGGAGTGGAGTTTGTATGGAATGAGCAGTTCTTC	CARQGIAGVEFVWNEQFF
-	TRBJ1-5	TRBV7-2	-	TGTGCCAGCAGCTTAGATCCAGGCCCGGAGCCCCAGCATTTT	CASSLDPGPEPQHF
-	TRBJ2-4	TRBV29-1	-	TGCAGCGTTGAAGAGGGAGCGGGTTCGAACATTCAGTACTTC	CSVEEGAGSNIQYF
-	TRBJ2-2	TRBV4-1	-	TGCGCCAGCAGCCAACACGACAGACTGAACACCGGGGAGCTGTTTTTT	CASSQHDRLNTGELFF
TRBD2	TRBJ2-7	TRBV5-1	-	TGCGCCAGCGGTGGGGGAGGGCCCTACGAGCAGTACTTC	CASGGGGPYEQYF
-	TRBJ2-1	TRBV7-9	-	TGTGCCAGCAGCTCCCCCAGCGGGAATGAGCAGTTCTTC	CASSSPSGNEQFF
TRBD1	TRBJ1-2	TRBV2	-	TGTGCCAGCAGCCGCCGGGGGACAGGATCCGGAGGCTACACCTTC	CASSRRGTGSGGYTF
-	TRBJ1-2	TRBV7-3	-	TGTGCCAGCAGCCCCGGTGGGGGGGGACCCCTTTATGGCTACACCTTC	CASSPGGGGPLYGYTF
-	TRBJ2-5	TRBV6-2/TRBV6-3	-	TGTGCCAGCAGTTACTTCGGGGCGGGCCGGGGGTCCCAGTACTTC	CASSYFGAGRGSQYF
-	TRBJ2-1	TRBV3-1/TRBV3-2	-	TGTGCCAGCAGCCTGGGACTCCAGGAGGCGTTCTTC	CASSLGLQEAFF
TRBD1	TRBJ2-7	TRBV7-2	-	TGTGCCAGCAGCCAACGACAGGGCTACGAGCAGTACTTC	CASSQRQGYEQYF
TRBD1	TRBJ2-4	TRBV18	-	TGTGCCAGCTCACGTGTGACAGGGGGCTTGAAAAACATTCAGTACTTC	CASSRVTGGLKNIQYF
-	TRBJ2-1	TRBV5-5	-	TGTGCCAGCAGCTTGGACCCCCAGGGTGAGCAGTTCTTC	CASSLDPQGEQFF
-	TRBJ2-7	TRBV7-2	few	TGTGCCAGCAGCAACAGGGCCCTCGCCTACGAGCAGTACTTC	CASSNRALAYEQYF
TRBD1	TRBJ2-7	TRBV18	-	TGTGCCAGCTCACCACGCGGGGCTGGGACAGGGGCTTACGAGCAGTACTTC	CASSPRGAGTGAYEQYF
-	TRBJ1-2	TRBV5-6	-	TGTGCCAGCAGCTTAATGACAGGTTTTGGGTATGGCTACACCTTC	CASSLMTGFGYGYTF
-	TRBJ2-4	TRBV18	-	TGTGCCAGCTCACTCAGGGGTCGGGACAAAAACATTCAGTACTTC	CASSLRGRDKNIQYF